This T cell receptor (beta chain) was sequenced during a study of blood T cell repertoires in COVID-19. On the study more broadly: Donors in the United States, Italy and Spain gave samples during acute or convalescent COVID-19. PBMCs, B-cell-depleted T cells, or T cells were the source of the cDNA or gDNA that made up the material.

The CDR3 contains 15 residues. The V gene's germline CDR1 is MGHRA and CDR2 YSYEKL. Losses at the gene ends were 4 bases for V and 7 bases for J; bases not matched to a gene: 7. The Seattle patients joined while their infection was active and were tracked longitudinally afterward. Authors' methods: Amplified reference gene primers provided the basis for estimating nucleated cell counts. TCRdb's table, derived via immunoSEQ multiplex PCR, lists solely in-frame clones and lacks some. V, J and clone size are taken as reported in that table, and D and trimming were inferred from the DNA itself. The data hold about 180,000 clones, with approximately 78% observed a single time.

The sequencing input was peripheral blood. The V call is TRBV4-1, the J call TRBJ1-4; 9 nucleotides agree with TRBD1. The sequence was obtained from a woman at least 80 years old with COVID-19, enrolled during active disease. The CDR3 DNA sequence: TGCGCCAGCAGCCCCTCACAGGGGGCGGGTGAAAAACTGTTTTTT. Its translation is CASSPSQGAGEKLFF.